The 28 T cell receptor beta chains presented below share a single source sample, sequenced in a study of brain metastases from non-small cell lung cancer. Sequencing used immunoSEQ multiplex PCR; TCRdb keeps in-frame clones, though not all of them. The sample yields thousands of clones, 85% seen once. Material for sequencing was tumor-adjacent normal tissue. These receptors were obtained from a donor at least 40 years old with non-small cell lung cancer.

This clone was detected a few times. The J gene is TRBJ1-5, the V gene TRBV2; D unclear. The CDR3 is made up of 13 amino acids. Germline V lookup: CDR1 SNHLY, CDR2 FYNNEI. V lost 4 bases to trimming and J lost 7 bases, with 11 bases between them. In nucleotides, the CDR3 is TGTGCCAGCAGTGTCGGGCAATGGCAGCCCCAGCATTTT. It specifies CASSVGQWQPQHF.

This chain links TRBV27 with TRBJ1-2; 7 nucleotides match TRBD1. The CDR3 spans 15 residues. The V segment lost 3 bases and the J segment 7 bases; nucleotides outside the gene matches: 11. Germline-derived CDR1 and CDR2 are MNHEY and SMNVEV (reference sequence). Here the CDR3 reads CASSFIRDRLSGYTF. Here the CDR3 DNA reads TGTGCCAGCAGTTTCATCCGGGACAGACTTTCTGGCTACACCTTC.

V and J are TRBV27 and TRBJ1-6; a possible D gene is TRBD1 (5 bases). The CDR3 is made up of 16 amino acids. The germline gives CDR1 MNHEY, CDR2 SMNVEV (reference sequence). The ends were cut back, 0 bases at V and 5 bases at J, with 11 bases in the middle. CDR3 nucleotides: TGTGCCAGCAGTTTATCGACTCAGGGAAATAATTCACCCCTCCACTTT. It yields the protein CASSLSTQGNNSPLHF.

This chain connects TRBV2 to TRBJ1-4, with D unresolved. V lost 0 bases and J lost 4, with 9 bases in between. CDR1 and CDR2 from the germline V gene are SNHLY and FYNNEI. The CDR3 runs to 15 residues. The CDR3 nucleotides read TGTGCCAGCAGTGAAGCGTTGGGAAGTAATGAAAAACTGTTTTTT. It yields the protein CASSEALGSNEKLFF.

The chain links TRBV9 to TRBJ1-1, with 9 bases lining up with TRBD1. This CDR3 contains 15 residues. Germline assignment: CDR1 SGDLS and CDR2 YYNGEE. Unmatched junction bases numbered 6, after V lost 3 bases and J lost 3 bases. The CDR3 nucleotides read TGTGCCAGCAGCGCCGGGGACAGGGACGACACTGAAGCTTTCTTT. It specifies CASSAGDRDDTEAFF.

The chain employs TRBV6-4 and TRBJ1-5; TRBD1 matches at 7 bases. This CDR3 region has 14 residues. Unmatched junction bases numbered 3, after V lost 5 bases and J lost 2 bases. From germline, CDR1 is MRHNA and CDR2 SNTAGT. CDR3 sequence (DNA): TGTGCCAGCAGTCTTCAGGGGGGCAATCAGCCCCAGCATTTT. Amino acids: CASSLQGGNQPQHF.

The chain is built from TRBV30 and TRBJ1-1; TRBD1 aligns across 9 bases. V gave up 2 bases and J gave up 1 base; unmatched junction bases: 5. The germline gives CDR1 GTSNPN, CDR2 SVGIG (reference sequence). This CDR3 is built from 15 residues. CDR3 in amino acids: CAWSPPGQGNTEAFF. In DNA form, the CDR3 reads TGTGCCTGGAGTCCTCCGGGACAGGGGAACACTGAAGCTTTCTTT. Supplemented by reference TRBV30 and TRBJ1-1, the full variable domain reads SQTIHQWPATLVQPVGSPLSLECTVEGTSNPNLYWYRQAAGRGLQLLFYSVGIGQISSEVPQNLSASRPQDRQFILSSKKLLLSDSGFYLCAWSPPGQGNTEAFFGQGTRLTVV.

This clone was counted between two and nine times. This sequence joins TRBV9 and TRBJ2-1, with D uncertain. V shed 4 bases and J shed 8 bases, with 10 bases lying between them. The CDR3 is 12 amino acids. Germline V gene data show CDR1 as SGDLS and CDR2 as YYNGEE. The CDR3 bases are TGTGCCAGCAGCCCCCGGGCCTATGAGCAGTTCTTC. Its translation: CASSPRAYEQFF.

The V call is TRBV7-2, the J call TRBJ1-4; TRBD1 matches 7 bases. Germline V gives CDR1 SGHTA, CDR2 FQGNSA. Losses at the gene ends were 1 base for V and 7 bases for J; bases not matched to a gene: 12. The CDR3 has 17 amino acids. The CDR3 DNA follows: TGTGCCAGCAGCTTAGTGGGGGCAGGGGGTTGGAGTGAAAAACTGTTTTTT. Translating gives CASSLVGAGGWSEKLFF.

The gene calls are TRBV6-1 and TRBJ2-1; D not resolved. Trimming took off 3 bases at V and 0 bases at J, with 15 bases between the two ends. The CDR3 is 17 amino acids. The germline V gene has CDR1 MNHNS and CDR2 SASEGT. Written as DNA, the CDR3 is TGTGCCAGCAGTGAGTTCGGCGGATTTAGCTCCTACAATGAGCAGTTCTTC. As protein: CASSEFGGFSSYNEQFF.

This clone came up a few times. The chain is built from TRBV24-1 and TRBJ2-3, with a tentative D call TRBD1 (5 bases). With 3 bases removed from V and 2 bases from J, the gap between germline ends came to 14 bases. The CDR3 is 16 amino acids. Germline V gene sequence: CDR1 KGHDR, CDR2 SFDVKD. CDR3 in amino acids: CATSDPSPRATDTQYF. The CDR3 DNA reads TGTGCCACCAGTGATCCCTCCCCCAGGGCCACAGATACGCAGTATTTT.

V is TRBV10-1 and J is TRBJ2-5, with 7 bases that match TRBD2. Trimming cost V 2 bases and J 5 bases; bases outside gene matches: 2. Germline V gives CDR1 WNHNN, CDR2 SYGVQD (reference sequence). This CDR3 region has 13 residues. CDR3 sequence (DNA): TGCGCCAGCAGTGAGAGCGGGGTGGAGACCCAGTACTTC. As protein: CASSESGVETQYF.

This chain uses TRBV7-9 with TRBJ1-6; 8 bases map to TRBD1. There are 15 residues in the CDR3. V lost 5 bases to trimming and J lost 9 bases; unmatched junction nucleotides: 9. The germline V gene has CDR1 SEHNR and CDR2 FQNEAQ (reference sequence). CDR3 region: CASSPGTGPGSPLHF. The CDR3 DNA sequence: TGTGCCAGCAGCCCCGGGACAGGCCCCGGTTCACCCCTCCACTTT.

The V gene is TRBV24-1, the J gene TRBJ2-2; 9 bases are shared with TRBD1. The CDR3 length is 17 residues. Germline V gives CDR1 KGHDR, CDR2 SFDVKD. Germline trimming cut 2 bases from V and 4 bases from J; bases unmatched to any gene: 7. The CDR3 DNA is TGTGCCACCAGTGATTCCCGGACAGGGGTGATCACCGGGGAGCTGTTTTTT. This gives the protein CATSDSRTGVITGELFF.

The CDR3 region has the DNA TGTGCCAGCAGCCAGTTGTCTAGCGAACGAGAGCAGTTCTTC. Protein product: CASSQLSSEREQFF. The J gene is TRBJ2-1, the V gene TRBV4-2; D may be TRBD2 (6 bases). Trimming took off 3 bases at V and 10 bases at J, with 16 bases between the two ends. Germline CDR1 is LGHNA and CDR2 is YNFKEQ. The CDR3 covers 14 residues.

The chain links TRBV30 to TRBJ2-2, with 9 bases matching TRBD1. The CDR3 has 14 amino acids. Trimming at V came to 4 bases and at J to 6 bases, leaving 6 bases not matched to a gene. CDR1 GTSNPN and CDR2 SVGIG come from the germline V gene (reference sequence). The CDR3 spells CAWTHDRGAGELFF. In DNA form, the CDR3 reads TGTGCCTGGACTCATGACAGGGGGGCCGGGGAGCTGTTTTTT.

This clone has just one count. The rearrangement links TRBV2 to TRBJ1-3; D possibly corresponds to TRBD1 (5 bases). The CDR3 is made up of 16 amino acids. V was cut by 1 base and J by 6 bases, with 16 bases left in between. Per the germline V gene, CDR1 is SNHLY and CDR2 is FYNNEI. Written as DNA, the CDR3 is TGTGCCAGCAGTGAAGACTTGACAGAGTATCAAAACACCATATATTTT. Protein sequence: CASSEDLTEYQNTIYF. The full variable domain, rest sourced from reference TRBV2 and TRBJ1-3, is EPEVTQTPSHQVTQMGQEVILRCVPISNHLYFYWYRQILGQKVEFLVSFYNNEISEKSEIFDDQFSVERPDGSNFTLKIRSTKLEDSAMYFCASSEDLTEYQNTIYFGEGSWLTVV.

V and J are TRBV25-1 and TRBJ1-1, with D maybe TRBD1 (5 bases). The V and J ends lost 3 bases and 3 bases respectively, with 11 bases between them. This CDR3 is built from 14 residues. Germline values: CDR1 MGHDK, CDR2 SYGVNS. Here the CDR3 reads CASSDYWGDTEAFF. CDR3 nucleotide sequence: TGTGCCAGCAGTGATTATTGGGGGGACACTGAAGCTTTCTTT. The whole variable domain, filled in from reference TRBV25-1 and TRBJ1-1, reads EADIYQTPRYLVIGTGKKITLECSQTMGHDKMYWYQQDPGMELHLIHYSYGVNSTEKGDLSSESTVSRIRTEHFPLTLESARPSHTSQYLCASSDYWGDTEAFFGQGTRLTVV.

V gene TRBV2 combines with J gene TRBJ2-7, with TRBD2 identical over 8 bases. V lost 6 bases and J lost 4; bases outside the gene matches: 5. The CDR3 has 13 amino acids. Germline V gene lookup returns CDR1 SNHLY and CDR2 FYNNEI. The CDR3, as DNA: TGTGCCAGCAGCCGGACTAGCCCGTACGAGCAGTACTTC. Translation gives CASSRTSPYEQYF.

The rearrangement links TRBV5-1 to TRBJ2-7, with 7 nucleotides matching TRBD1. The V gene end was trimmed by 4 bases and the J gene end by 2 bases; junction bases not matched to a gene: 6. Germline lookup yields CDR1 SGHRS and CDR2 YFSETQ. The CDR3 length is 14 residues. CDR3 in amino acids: CASSRTGQTYEQYF. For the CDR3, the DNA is TGCGCCAGCAGCAGGACAGGTCAGACCTACGAGCAGTACTTC.

The CDR3 nucleotides are TGCGCCAGCAGTTGGGCAATGTTGAACACTGAAGCTTTCTTT. This translates into CASSWAMLNTEAFF. The chain uses TRBV10-2 and TRBJ1-1; no reliable D call. V lost 5 bases, J lost 0 bases, and 10 bases lay in between. CDR1 is WSHSY, CDR2 SAAADI, per germline. The CDR3 length is 14 residues.

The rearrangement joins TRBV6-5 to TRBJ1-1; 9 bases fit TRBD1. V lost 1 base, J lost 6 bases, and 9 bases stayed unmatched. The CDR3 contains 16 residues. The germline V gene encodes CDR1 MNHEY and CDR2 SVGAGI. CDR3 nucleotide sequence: TGTGCCAGCAGTTACTTTGGGCCGGGACAGGGTGCTGAAGCTTTCTTT. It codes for CASSYFGPGQGAEAFF.

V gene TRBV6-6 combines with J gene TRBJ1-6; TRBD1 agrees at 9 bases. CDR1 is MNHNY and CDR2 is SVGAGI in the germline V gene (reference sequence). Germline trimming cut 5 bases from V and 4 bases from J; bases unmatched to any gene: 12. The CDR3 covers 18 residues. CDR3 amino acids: CASSPTGTGQFYNSPLHF. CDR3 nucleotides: TGTGCCAGCAGTCCAACCGGGACAGGGCAATTTTATAATTCACCCCTCCACTTT.

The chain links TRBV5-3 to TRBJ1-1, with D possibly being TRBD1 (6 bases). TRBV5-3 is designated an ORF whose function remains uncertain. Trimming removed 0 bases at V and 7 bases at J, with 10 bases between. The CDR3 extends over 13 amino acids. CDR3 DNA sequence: TGTGCCAGAAGCTTGGACAGGGTGGGTGAAGCTTTCTTT. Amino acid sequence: CARSLDRVGEAFF.

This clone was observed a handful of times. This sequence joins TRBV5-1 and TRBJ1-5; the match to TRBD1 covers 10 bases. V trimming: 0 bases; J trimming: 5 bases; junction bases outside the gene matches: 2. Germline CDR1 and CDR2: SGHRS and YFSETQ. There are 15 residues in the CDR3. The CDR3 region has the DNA TGCGCCAGCAGCTTGGAAGGGACAGGGGATCAGCCCCAGCATTTT. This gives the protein CASSLEGTGDQPQHF.

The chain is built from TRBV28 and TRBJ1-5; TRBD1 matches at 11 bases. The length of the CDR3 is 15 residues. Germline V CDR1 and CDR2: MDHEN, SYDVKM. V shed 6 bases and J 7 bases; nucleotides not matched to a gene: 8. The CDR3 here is CASRRTGTGGQPQHF. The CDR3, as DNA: TGTGCCAGCAGGAGAACCGGGACAGGGGGACAGCCCCAGCATTTT.

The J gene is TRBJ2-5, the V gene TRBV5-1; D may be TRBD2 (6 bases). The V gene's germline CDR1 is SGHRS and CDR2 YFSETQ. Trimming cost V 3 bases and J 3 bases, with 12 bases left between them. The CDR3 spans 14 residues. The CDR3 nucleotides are TGCGCCAGCAGCTCCGGGACTTTTAAAGAGACCCAGTACTTC. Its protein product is CASSSGTFKETQYF. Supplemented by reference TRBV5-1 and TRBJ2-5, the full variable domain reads KAGVTQTPRYLIKTRGQQVTLSCSPISGHRSVSWYQQTPGQGLQFLFEYFSETQRNKGNFPGRFSGRQFSNSRSEMNVSTLELGDSALYLCASSSGTFKETQYFGPGTRLLVL.

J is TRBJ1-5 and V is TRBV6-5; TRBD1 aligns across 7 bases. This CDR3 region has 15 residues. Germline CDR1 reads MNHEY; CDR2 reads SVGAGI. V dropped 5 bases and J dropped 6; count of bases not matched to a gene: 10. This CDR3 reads CASSLDRWGRQPQHF. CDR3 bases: TGTGCCAGCAGTCTGGACAGGTGGGGACGTCAGCCCCAGCATTTT.